One T cell receptor (beta chain) is described in this entry. No antigen is known for it. The data were obtained in a study of response to subunit inactivated influenza vaccine. General study findings and limits: Authors suggested seasonal influenza vaccinations each recruit few new T cells.

The CDR3 has 15 amino acids. V lost 5 bases to trimming and J lost 1 base; unmatched junction nucleotides: 7. CDR1 MDHEN and CDR2 SYDVKM come from the germline V gene. TCRdb reprocessed the RT-PCR reads via MiXCR and lists one record per CDR3 protein. Of approximately 290,000 distinct CDR3 sequences in the sample, around 20% were seen once. The rearrangement joins TRBV28 to TRBJ2-5; 7 bases agree with TRBD2. The input for sequencing was PBMCs from blood, taken approximately 20 months after vaccination. The sequence came from a man aged 50 to 69 who received an inactivated influenza vaccine. The CDR3 nucleotides are TGTGCCAGCAGTGTGTGGGAGGGCGGCCAAGAGACCCAGTACTTC. This sequence encodes CASSVWEGGQETQYF.